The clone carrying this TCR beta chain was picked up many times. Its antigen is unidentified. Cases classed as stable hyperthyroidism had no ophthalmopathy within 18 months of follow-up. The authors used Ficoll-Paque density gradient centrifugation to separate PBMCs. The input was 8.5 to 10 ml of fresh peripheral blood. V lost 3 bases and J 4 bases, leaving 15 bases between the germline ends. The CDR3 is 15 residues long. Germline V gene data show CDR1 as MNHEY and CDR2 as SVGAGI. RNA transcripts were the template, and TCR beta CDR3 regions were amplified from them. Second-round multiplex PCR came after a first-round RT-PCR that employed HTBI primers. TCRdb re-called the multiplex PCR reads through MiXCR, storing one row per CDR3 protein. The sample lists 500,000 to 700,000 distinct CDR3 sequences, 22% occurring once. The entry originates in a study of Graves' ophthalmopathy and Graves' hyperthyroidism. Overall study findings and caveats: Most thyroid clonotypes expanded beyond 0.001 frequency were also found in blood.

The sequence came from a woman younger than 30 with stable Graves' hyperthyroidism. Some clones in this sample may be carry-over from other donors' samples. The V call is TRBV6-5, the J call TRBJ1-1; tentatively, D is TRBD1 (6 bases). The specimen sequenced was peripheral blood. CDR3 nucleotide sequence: TGTGCCAGCAGTTATGCGGGGGCAAGAGGCACTGAAGCTTTCTTT. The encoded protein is CASSYAGARGTEAFF.